Below are 5 T cell receptor beta chains sequenced from a single sample in a study of CD8 T cells in ankylosing spondylitis. TCRdb reprocessed the 5' RACE reads with MiXCR, giving one entry per CDR3 protein. The data show 250,000 to 300,000 distinct CDR3 sequences, about 20% seen once. What was sequenced was blood, either unsorted or a sorted T cell fraction (not recorded which). Receptors were obtained from a male donor with ankylosing spondylitis or in good health (not recorded which).

Only a few counts were recorded for this clonotype. The chain recombines TRBV20-1 with TRBJ1-2; 8 bases agree with TRBD1. Germline lookup yields CDR1 DFQATT and CDR2 SNEGSKA (reference sequence). V gave up 3 bases and J gave up 2 bases; unmatched junction bases: 2. The CDR3 covers 13 residues. The chain's CDR3 is CSARPGGNYGYTF. As DNA, the CDR3 is TGCAGTGCTAGGCCAGGGGGCAACTATGGCTACACCTTC.

This clonotype was found a few times. The J gene is TRBJ1-3, the V gene TRBV6-1; D not certain. The germline CDR1 and CDR2 sequences are MNHNS and SASEGT. The ends were cut back, 4 bases at V and 5 bases at J, with 15 bases in the middle. CDR3 length equals 15 residues. CDR3 DNA: TGTGCCAGCAGTGCCGAGCCAAGAGCCCGAAACACCATATATTTT. It encodes CASSAEPRARNTIYF.

The rearrangement uses TRBV6-5 and TRBJ1-5, with D uncertain. Trimming removed 2 bases from V and 2 bases from J, with 7 bases in between. The CDR3 totals 14 residues. Germline V CDR1 and CDR2: MNHEY, SVGAGI. The CDR3 loop reads CASSYRQGNQPQHF. CDR3 DNA sequence: TGTGCCAGCAGTTACCGGCAGGGCAATCAGCCCCAGCATTTT.

V is TRBV18 and J is TRBJ1-2; D is undetermined. V gave up 0 bases and J gave up 2 bases, with 4 bases separating them. The CDR3 is 13 residues long. Germline CDR1 reads KGHSH; CDR2 reads LQKENI. The CDR3 DNA follows: TGTGCCAGCTCACCACCGGGGAACTATGGCTACACCTTC. Translation: CASSPPGNYGYTF.

This chain uses TRBV2 with TRBJ1-3; unclear D gene. The germline CDR1 and CDR2 sequences are SNHLY and FYNNEI. Trimming stripped 4 bases from V and 2 bases from J, with 12 bases between. The CDR3 contains 15 residues. CDR3 loop: CASSAPNSAGNTIYF. The CDR3 nucleotides read TGTGCCAGCAGTGCCCCAAATTCGGCTGGAAACACCATATATTTT.